This T cell receptor (beta chain) comes out of a study of shared clonotypes between healthy human individuals. General study findings and limits: Clonotype sharing across several donors was observed for 4% to 5.5% of naive CD4 clonotypes. The authors sampled blood alone, and tissue repertoires likely differ.

Germline CDR1 and CDR2: SGHVS and FQNEAQ. Trimming stripped 5 bases from V and 5 bases from J, with 16 bases between. The CDR3 sequence is 15 residues long. Each sample came from a Caucasian adult donor living in Nashville, Tennessee. Some 30,000 T cell genomes (approximately 0.2 ug DNA) went into each sorted-subset replicate. Profiled with immunoSEQ multiplex PCR; TCRdb holds only in-frame clones, not every one. The table includes about 960,000 clones, 70% to 85% detected once. Note on this clone: The antigen is not known.

Sequencing was performed on memory CD4+ T cells sorted from blood. The subset: CD45RA-negative fraction. The origin of this receptor is a man younger than 35 in good health. The gene calls are TRBV7-8 and TRBJ1-3, with D maybe TRBD1 (5 bases). The DNA of the CDR3 is TGTGCCAGCAGCCCCGGCGGGGACCCGAGAAACACCATATATTTT. Protein product: CASSPGGDPRNTIYF. The variable domain in full, with the rest retrieved from reference TRBV7-8 and TRBJ1-3, is GAGVSQSPRYKVAKRGQDVALRCDPISGHVSLFWYQQALGQGPEFLTYFQNEAQLDKSGLPSDRFFAERPEGSVSTLKIQRTQQEDSAVYLCASSPGGDPRNTIYFGEGSWLTVV.